This TCR beta chain was sequenced during a study of blood T cell repertoires in COVID-19. Study background: Sites across the United States, Italy and Spain contributed samples from acute and convalescent COVID-19.

This CDR3 has 15 amino acids. Germline lookup yields CDR1 LNHDA and CDR2 SQIVND (reference sequence). J gave up 8 bases and V 3 bases, and 10 bases lay outside the gene matches. Assay used: immunoSEQ multiplex PCR; TCRdb lists only in-frame clones, some missing. The data hold about 200,000 clones, with approximately 88% observed a single time. The sample was peripheral blood. The sequence came from a man in his sixties who had recovered from COVID-19. The V gene is TRBV19, the J gene TRBJ1-2; 9 bases line up with TRBD1. This chain's CDR3 is CASSINYRGRGGYTF. The CDR3 coding sequence is TGTGCCAGTAGTATCAACTACAGGGGGCGAGGGGGCTACACCTTC.